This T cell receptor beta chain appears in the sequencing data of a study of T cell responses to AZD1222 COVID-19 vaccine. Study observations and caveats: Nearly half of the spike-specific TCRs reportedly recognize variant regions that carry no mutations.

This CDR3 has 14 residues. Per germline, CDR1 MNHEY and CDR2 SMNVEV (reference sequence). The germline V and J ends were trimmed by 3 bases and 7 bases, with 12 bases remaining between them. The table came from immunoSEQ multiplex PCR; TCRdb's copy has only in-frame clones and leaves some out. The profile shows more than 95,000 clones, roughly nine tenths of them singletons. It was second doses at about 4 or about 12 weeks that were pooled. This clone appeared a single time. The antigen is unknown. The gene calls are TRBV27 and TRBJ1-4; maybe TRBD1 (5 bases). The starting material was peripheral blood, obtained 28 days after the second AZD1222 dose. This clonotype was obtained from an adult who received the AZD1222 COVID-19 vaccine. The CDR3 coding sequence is TGTGCCAGCAGTTTTGCGGGGGATGGTGAAAAACTGTTTTTT. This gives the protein CASSFAGDGEKLFF.